This TCR beta chain was sequenced in a study of cytomegalovirus exposure and HLA in healthy donors. Study outcomes and limitations: A later analysis found that most CMV-associated TCR beta chains appeared HLA-restricted. Cytomegalovirus association was assigned to some 160 TCR beta chains.

This CDR3 has 15 residues. Germline V gene lookup returns CDR1 SGDLS and CDR2 YYNGEE. V was clipped by 4 bases and J by 5 bases, with 17 bases between them. Primers: 60 Vbeta forward and 13 Jbeta reverse. Per the authors' pipeline: Approximately 9.9 million shared chains were among the about 80 million unique TCR beta chains that a later analysis counted. Only in-frame clones appear in the TCRdb table, and some are missing; sequencing was by immunoSEQ multiplex PCR. V and J calls and clone size are copied from that table; D and trimming were computed from the DNA. The sample has roughly 160,000 clones; roughly three quarters are singletons. Comments on this clone: No antigen is known for it.

The V call is TRBV9, the J call TRBJ2-3; D perhaps matches TRBD2 (6 bases). This receptor was taken from a man aged 60 to 75 in good health and CMV-seronegative. The specimen was PBMCs. The CDR3 region has the DNA TGTGCCAGCAGCCGGGCGGGGCATCAGGGAGATACGCAGTATTTT. Its protein product is CASSRAGHQGDTQYF. The full variable domain, its missing parts supplied by reference TRBV9 and TRBJ2-3, is DSGVTQTPKHLITATGQRVTLRCSPRSGDLSVYWYQQSLDQGLQFLIQYYNGEERAKGNILERFSAQQFPDLHSELNLSSLELGDSALYFCASSRAGHQGDTQYFGPGTRLTVL.